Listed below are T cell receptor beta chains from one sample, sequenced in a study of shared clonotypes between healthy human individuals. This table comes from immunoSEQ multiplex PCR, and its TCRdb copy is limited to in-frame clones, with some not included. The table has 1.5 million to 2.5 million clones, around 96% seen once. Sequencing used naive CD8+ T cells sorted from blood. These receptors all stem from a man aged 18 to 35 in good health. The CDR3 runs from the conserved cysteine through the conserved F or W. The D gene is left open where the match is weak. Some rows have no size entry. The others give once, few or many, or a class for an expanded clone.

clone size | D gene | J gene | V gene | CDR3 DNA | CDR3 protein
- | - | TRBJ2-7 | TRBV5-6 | TGTGCCAGCGGGCAGGGAGACTCCTACGAGCAGTACTTC | CASGQGDSYEQYF
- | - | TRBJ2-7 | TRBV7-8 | TGTGCCAGCACGCCCACCCCCTCCAACTACGAGCAGTACTTC | CASTPTPSNYEQYF
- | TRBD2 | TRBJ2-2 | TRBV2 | TGTGCCAGCGGCGAGCGGGAAACCGCGAACACCGGGGAGCTGTTTTTT | CASGERETANTGELFF
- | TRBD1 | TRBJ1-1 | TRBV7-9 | TGTGCCAGCAGCCCGACAGGGGGCTACACTGAAGCTTTCTTT | CASSPTGGYTEAFF
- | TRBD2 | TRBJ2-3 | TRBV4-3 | TGCGCCAGCAGCCAACTCGGACTAGCGGGAGAAGAAGATACGCAGTATTTT | CASSQLGLAGEEDTQYF
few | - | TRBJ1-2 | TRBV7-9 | TGTGCCAGCAGCTCCCCAGGGATCTATGGCTACACCTTC | CASSSPGIYGYTF
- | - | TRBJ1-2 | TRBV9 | TGTGCCAGCAGCGTTCAGGAGACTAACTATGGCTACACCTTC | CASSVQETNYGYTF
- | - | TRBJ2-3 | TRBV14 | TGTGCCAGCAGCCATGTCTGGACTGGTGATAGCACAGATACGCAGTATTTT | CASSHVWTGDSTDTQYF
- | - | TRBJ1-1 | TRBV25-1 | TGTGCCAGCAGTGACGGGACAACAACTGAAGCTTTCTTT | CASSDGTTTEAFF
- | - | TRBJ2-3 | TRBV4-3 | TGCGCCAGCAGCCAAGGTTCATATAGCACAGATACGCAGTATTTT | CASSQGSYSTDTQYF
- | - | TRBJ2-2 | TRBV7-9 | TGTGCCAGCAGCTTAGGGGGGCCCACTACCGGGGAGCTGTTTTTT | CASSLGGPTTGELFF
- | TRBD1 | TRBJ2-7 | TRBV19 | TGTGCCAGTAGTCCATCGGGACAGGGCCCCTACGAGCAGTACTTC | CASSPSGQGPYEQYF
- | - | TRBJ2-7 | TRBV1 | TGCACCAGCAGCCAATCTAGATGTTACTACGAGCAGTACTTC | CTSSQSRCYYEQYF
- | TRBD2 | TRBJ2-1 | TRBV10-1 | TGCGCCAGCAGTTCCCCCGGGACTATCAACAATGAGCAGTTCTTC | CASSSPGTINNEQFF
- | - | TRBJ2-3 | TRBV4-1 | TGCGCCAGCAGCCAAGACGACTACGCTAGCACAGATACGCAGTATTTT | CASSQDDYASTDTQYF
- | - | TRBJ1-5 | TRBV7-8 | TGTGCCAGCAGCTTGAGCGGACAGCGAGATCGGCCCCAGCATTTT | CASSLSGQRDRPQHF
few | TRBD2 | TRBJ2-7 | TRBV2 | TGTGCCAGCAGCCCAGCGGGAGGGCCATCCGACGAGCAGTACTTC | CASSPAGGPSDEQYF
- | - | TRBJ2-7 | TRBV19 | TGTGCCAGTAGTATAGGTACAGAGTCCGAGCAGTACTTC | CASSIGTESEQYF
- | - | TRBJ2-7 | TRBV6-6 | TGTGCCAGCAGGTCTAGGGACCTCGATTACGAGCAGTACTTC | CASRSRDLDYEQYF
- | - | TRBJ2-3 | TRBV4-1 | TGCGCCAGCAGCCAAGCCGAGGTCACAGATACGCAGTATTTT | CASSQAEVTDTQYF
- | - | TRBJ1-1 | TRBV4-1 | TGCGCCAGCAGCCAAGAGGGGGGAAGGAACACTGAAGCTTTCTTT | CASSQEGGRNTEAFF
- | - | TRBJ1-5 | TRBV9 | TGTGCCAGCAGCCCCGAGGGGGGGGGTCTAAATCAGCCCCAGCATTTT | CASSPEGGGLNQPQHF
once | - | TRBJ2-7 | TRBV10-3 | TGTGCCATCAGTATTGTTGGCGGGGAAGCCTACGAGCAGTACTTC | CAISIVGGEAYEQYF
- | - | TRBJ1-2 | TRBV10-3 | TGTGCCATCAGTGAGGGACAGATGAGCCTCTACACCTTC | CAISEGQMSLYTF
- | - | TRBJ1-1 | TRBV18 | TGTGCCAGCTCACCCTATGAGGACAGAGACACTGAAGCTTTCTTT | CASSPYEDRDTEAFF
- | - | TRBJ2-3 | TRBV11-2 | TGTGCCAGCAGCATAGAACGGAGCACAGATACGCAGTATTTT | CASSIERSTDTQYF
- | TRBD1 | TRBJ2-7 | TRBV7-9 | TGTGCCAGCAGCTTTCCCAGGGGGCGGGACGAGCAGTACTTC | CASSFPRGRDEQYF
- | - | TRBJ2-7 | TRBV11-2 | TGTGCCAGCAGCCTACAATCGCAGGGGGGCTCCTACGAGCAGTACTTC | CASSLQSQGGSYEQYF
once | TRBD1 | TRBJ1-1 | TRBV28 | TGTGCCGGAGGGGACAGGGTGAACACTGAAGCTTTCTTT | CAGGDRVNTEAFF
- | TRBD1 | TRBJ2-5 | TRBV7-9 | TGTGCCAGCAGCGGACCACCTATTGGACAGGGGTATCGGACCCAGTACTTC | CASSGPPIGQGYRTQYF
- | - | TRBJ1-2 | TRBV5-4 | TGTGCCAGCAGCTTGGACCGGGTAGAAGTGGACTATGGCTACACCTTC | CASSLDRVEVDYGYTF
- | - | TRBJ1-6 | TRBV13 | TGTGCCAGCAGCTTAGAGGCTTATAATTCACCCCTCCACTTT | CASSLEAYNSPLHF
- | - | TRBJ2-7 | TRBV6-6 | TGTGCCAGCAGCGGGAACATCTACGAGCAGTACTTC | CASSGNIYEQYF
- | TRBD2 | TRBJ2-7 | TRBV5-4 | TGTGCCAGCAGCTCGTTATCGACTAGCGGGATGGAGGGGATCTCCTACGAGCAGTACTTC | CASSSLSTSGMEGISYEQYF
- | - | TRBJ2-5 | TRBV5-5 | TGTGCCAGCAGCCCTAGGGGAGAGACCCAGTACTTC | CASSPRGETQYF
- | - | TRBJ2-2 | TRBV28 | TGTGCCAGCAAGGGGGGTTTAAACACCGGGGAGCTGTTTTTT | CASKGGLNTGELFF
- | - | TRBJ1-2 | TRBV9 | TGTGCCAGCAGCGCAGAGGATTACTATGGCTACACCTTC | CASSAEDYYGYTF
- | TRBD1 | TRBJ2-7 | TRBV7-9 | TGTGCCAGCAGGCTCGACAGGGGCTACGAGCAGTACTTC | CASRLDRGYEQYF
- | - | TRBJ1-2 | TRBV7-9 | TGTGCCAGCAGTCAACAGGGATGGTATGGCTACACCTTC | CASSQQGWYGYTF
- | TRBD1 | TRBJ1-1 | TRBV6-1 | TGTGCCAGCAAATCGCCGGGACAGGTGAACACTGAAGCTTTCTTT | CASKSPGQVNTEAFF
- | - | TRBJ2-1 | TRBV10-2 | TGCGCCACCTCGGAGTTTTATGAGCAGTTCTTC | CATSEFYEQFF
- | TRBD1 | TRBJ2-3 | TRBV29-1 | TGCAGCGTTGAAGACCTTCTCGACAGGGGGTCGGATACGCAGTATTTT | CSVEDLLDRGSDTQYF
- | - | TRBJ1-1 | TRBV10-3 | TGTGCCATCAGTGAGCTGAAGGGGGAGGAAACTGAAGCTTTCTTT | CAISELKGEETEAFF
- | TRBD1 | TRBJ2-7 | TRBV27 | TGTGCCAGCAGTTCCGTAGGGGGCTTCTCCTACGAGCAGTACTTC | CASSSVGGFSYEQYF
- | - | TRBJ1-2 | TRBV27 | TGTGCCAGCAGTTTATATGGTGGACTTGAATCCTATGGCTACACCTTC | CASSLYGGLESYGYTF
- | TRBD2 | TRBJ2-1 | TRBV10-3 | TGTGCCATCAGTGAGGATCAGCGGGGGGGCCCTGAGCAGTTCTTC | CAISEDQRGGPEQFF